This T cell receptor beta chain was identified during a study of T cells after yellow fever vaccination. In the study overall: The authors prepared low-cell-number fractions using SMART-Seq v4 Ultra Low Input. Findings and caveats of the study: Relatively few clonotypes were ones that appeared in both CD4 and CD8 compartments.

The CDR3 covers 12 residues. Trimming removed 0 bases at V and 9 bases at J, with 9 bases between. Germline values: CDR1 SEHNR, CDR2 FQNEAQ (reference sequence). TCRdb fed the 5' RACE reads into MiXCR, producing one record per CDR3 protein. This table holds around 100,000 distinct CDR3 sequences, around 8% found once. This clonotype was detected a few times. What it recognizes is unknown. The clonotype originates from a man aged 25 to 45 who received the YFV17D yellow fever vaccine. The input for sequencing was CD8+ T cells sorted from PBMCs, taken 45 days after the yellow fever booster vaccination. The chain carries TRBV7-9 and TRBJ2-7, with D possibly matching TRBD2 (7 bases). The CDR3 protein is CASSLAGGPQYF. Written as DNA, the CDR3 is TGTGCCAGCAGCTTAGCGGGGGGGCCGCAGTACTTC.